This TCR beta chain was sequenced during a study of shared T cell receptors in the human thymus. Assay: immunoSEQ multiplex PCR; the TCRdb copy retains only in-frame clones and omits some. The sample records some 660,000 clones, more than 75% being singletons. As for this clone: This sample includes further DNA sequences coding for the same CDR3.

The germline V gene encodes CDR1 GTSNPN and CDR2 SVGIG (reference sequence). The CDR3 runs to 16 residues. The germline V and J ends were trimmed by 4 bases and 3 bases, with 16 bases remaining between them. The sample was also linked to a second study, of human thymus T cells. From that study: It was from resections taken during corrective heart surgery that the thymus tissue came. Thymic and blood repertoires appeared to carry a bias in their V and J gene usage. Highly overlapping thymic repertoires among unrelated individuals were reported in related research.

The rearrangement uses TRBV30 and TRBJ1-6; tentatively, D is TRBD1 (5 bases). Sequencing input: thymocytes. This clonotype was obtained from a boy under three years old with a congenital heart defect. CDR3 sequence (DNA): TGTGCCTGGACATTAGCGGGGGATAACTATAATTCACCCCTCCACTTT. Translated, it gives CAWTLAGDNYNSPLHF.